What follows is one T cell receptor beta chain and its context. The antigen it recognizes is unknown. There are no base qualities to consult, and no much larger clone falls within one base. This specimen belongs to a study of PD-L1 blockade in urothelial cancer (dated by TCRdb to the late 2010s). General notes on the study: All patients started therapy around 2014 and received atezolizumab 1,200 mg intravenously every 3 weeks. Pretreatment tumor samples, along with matched peripheral blood collected serially before and after atezolizumab treatment, underwent TCR sequencing. Some ten patients reached durable clinical benefit, while 15 to 25 patients did not. Blood samples were analyzed at 3 weeks after treatment start (second dose) and at 6 weeks after treatment start. About 85% of the roughly 29 patients were males with bladder-origin urothelial cancer, and about 65% of the roughly 30 reported a prior smoking history. Pretreatment blood TCR-seq was available for under 35 patients, at least one posttreatment blood collection was obtained for about 24 patients, and tumor TCR-seq was available for about 24 patients. Patients had an ECOG performance status of 0 or 1 and had received between 0 and 3 prior chemotherapy regimens. In the same patients, pretreatment tumors underwent whole exome sequencing and RNA sequencing in addition to TCR sequencing. Durable clinical benefit was defined as a progression-free survival longer than 6 months, and TCR features were additionally tested against progression-free survival and overall survival. A median of 141,255 T cells and 83,000 or so unique TCRs was obtained from blood samples, and a median clonality of around 0.08 was observed. Somatic, immune and clinical correlates of response to PD-L1 blockade with atezolizumab in urothelial cancer were the focus of an exploratory multi-omic analysis.

Findings and caveats that apply to the study as a whole: At 3 weeks after the start of treatment, tumor-associated TCR clones in peripheral blood had expanded more in patients with durable benefit (n of about 20, p = 0.022). A pretreatment peripheral blood TCR clonality below the median was linked to improved progression-free and overall survival. Because of the small sample size (n ≈ 29) and the many exploratory analyses performed, the results are intended to be regarded as hypothesis-generating.

Including the terminal cysteine and phenylalanine, the CDR3 comprises 17 residues. Only the CDR3 DNA stays, 51 bases, in frame from base 1. V is cut by 8 bases and J by 2 bases, and the space between the germline ends is 22 bases. Taken from the germline V gene, the CDR1 and CDR2 loops are SGHTA and FQGNSA. The time point label on this specimen signifies: pretreatment peripheral blood. The cohort comprised approximately 30 patients with locally advanced or metastatic urothelial carcinoma treated at Memorial Sloan Kettering on a trial protocol. Peripheral blood mononuclear cells were collected pretreatment and during treatment, with between 1 and 8 total time points obtained per patient. The Qiagen DNeasy Blood extraction kit was used to purify genomic DNA from total PBMCs and tumor samples. PBMCs were collected pretreatment and during treatment and were isolated and stored as previously described.

Synthetic TCR analog templates were spiked into each PCR so that absolute template abundance could be estimated from read counts. The immunoSEQ assay used bias-controlled V and J gene primers to amplify TCRbeta CDR3 regions from genomic DNA. Rearranged TCRbeta segments were sequenced at approximately 20X coverage. The authors processed their data as follows. Sequencing errors were corrected by clustering, and CDR3s were annotated against IMGT so that V, D and J genes could be assigned. Downstream analyses used only productive TCRbeta rearrangements and left out out-of-frame or stop-codon sequences. Clonality was calculated as one minus the Shannon entropy normalized by the log of the number of unique productive sequences. Fisher's exact test with Benjamini-Hochberg correction, using a cutoff of adjusted p below 0.01, was how clones that differed between time points or between blood and tumor were identified. This is the immuneACCESS table as TCRdb keeps it, with only in-frame sequences that have V and J called. A part of the clones is gone; compared with another copy, unresolved V genes explain less than half, and the rest is unexplained. The D gene and trimming were derived from the DNA, and the V and J assignments and clone size from that table. The sample data list roughly 53,000 clones, and roughly 85% of these were observed just once. The ten largest clones capture around 15% of the sample.

The sequenced sample was PBMCs, obtained around atezolizumab (anti-PD-L1) treatment. The receptor's source is a woman aged 55-75 years with urothelial cancer. The sequence links TRBV7-2 to TRBJ1-3; 6 matching bases give a weak D call of TRBD1. The CDR3 sequence is CASSFGVGRGAGNTIYF. The sequence in DNA is TGTGCCAGCTCCTTTGGGGTCGGGAGGGGGGCTGGAAACACCATATATTTT.